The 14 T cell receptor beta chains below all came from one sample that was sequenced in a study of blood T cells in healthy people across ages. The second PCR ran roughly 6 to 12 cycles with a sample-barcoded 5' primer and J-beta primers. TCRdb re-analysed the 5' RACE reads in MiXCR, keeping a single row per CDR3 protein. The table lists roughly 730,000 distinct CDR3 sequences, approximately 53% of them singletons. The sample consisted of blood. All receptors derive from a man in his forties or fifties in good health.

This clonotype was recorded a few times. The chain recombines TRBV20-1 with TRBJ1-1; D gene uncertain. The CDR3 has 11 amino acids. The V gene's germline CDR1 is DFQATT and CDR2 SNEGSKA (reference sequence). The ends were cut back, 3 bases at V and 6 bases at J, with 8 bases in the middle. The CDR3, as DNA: TGCAGTGCTAGTAACCGCGCTGAAGCTTTCTTT. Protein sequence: CSASNRAEAFF.

The CDR3 spells CAARVSHNEQFF. The CDR3 DNA follows: TGTGCCGCCAGGGTGAGCCACAATGAGCAGTTCTTC. This chain connects TRBV30 to TRBJ2-1; D possibly corresponds to TRBD1 (5 bases). Germline CDR1 is GTSNPN and CDR2 is SVGIG (reference sequence). V lost 8 bases to trimming and J lost 5 bases, with 13 bases between them. This CDR3 has 12 amino acids.

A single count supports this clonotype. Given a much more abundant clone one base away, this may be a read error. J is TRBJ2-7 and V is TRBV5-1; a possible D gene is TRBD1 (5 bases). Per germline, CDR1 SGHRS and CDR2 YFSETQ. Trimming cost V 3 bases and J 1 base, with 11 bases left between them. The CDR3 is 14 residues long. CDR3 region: CASSWSGPSYEQYF. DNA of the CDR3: TGCGCCAGCAGCTGGTCAGGGCCTTCCTACGAGCAGTACTTC.

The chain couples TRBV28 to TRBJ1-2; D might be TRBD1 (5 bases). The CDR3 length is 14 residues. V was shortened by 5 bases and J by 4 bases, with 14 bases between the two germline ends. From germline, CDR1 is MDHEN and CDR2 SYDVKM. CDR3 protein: CASSPGAVPYGYTF. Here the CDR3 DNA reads TGTGCCAGCAGTCCCGGGGCGGTTCCCTATGGCTACACCTTC.

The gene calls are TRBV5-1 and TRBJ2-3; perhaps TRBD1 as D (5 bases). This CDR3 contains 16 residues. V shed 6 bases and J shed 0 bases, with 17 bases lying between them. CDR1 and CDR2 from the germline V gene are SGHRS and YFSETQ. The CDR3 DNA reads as TGCGCCAGCACCTTAAAAACAGGAGCTAGCACAGATACGCAGTATTTT. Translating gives CASTLKTGASTDTQYF.

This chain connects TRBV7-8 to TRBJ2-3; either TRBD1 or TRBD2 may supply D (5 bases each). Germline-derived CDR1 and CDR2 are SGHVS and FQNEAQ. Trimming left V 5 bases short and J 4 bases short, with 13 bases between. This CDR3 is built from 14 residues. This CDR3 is CASSNRGLSDTQYF. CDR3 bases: TGTGCCAGCAGCAATCGGGGCCTCTCAGATACGCAGTATTTT.

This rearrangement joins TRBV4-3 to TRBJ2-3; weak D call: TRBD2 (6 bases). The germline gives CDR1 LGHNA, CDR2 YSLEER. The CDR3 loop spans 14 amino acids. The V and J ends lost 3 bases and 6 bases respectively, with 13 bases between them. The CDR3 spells CASSQTNRGDTQYF. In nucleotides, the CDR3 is TGCGCCAGCAGCCAGACGAACCGGGGGGATACGCAGTATTTT.

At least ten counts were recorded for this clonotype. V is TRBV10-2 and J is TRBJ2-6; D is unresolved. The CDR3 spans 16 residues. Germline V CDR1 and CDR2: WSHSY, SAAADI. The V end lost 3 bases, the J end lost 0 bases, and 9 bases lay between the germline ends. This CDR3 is CASSDPSSSGANVLTF. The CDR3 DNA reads TGCGCCAGCAGTGACCCTTCAAGCTCTGGGGCCAACGTCCTGACTTTC.

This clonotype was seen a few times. The CDR3 DNA reads as TGCAGTGCTACCAAAGGACAGATCTCTGGCTACACCTTC. Translated: CSATKGQISGYTF. The chain uses TRBV20-1 and TRBJ1-2, with D possibly TRBD1 on 6 matching bases. Trimming cost V 4 bases and J 7 bases, with 16 bases left between them. Germline-derived CDR1 and CDR2 are DFQATT and SNEGSKA (reference sequence). This CDR3 region has 13 residues.

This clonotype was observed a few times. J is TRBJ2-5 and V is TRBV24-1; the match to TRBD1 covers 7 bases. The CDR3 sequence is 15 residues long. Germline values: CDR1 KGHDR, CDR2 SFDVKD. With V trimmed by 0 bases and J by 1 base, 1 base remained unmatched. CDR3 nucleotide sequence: TGTGCCACCAGTGATTTGTCAGGGGGCCAAGAGACCCAGTACTTC. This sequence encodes CATSDLSGGQETQYF.

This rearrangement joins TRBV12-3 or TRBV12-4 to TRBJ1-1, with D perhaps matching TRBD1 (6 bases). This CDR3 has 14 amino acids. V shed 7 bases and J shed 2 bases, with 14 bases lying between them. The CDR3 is CASITGTINTEAFF. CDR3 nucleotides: TGTGCCAGCATTACCGGGACAATTAACACTGAAGCTTTCTTT.

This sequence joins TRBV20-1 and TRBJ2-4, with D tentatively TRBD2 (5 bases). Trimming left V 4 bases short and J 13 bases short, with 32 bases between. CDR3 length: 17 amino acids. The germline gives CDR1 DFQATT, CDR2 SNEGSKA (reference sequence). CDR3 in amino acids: CSAKIGGERVLYNEQYF. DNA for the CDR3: TGCAGTGCTAAAATTGGTGGGGAGAGGGTTCTTTACAATGAGCAGTACTTC.

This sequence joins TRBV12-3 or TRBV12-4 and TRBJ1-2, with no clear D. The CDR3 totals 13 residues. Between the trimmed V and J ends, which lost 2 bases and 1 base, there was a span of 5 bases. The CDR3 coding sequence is TGTGCCAGCAGTTTACGGCTTAACTATGGCTACACCTTC. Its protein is CASSLRLNYGYTF.

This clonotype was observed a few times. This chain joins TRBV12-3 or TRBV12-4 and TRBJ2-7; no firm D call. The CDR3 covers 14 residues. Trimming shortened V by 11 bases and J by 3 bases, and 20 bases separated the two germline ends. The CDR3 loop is CASRRSTDVYEQYF. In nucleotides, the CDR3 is TGTGCCTCACGGCGTTCAACTGATGTCTACGAGCAGTACTTC.